Included here is one T cell receptor (beta chain) sequence, with context. Its antigen is undetermined. These data originate in a study of CD8+ T cells in alopecia areata. Study observations and caveats: Sharing of TCR sequences between patients (possibly for HLA-related reasons) was less clear than in mice.

There are 10 residues in the CDR3. V lost 3 bases and J 14 bases, leaving 11 bases between the germline ends. Per the germline V gene, CDR1 is SQVTM and CDR2 is ANQGSEA. Separation by sorting yielded CD4+ and CD8+ T cells from PBMCs. RNA, once extracted, was reverse transcribed into cDNA for use as the sequencing template. Sequencing was performed with immunoSEQ multiplex PCR; in TCRdb, only in-frame clones are kept and a portion is missing. Of 150,000 or so clones in the sample, around 47% were seen once. This TCR was recovered from a human donor with alopecia areata. The sequenced material came from CD4+ T cells sorted from blood. The chain has TRBV29-1 and TRBJ2-1; tentative D call: TRBD1 (6 bases). DNA for the CDR3: TGCAGCGTTGACGGCAGGGGCGAGTTCTTC. This encodes CSVDGRGEFF.